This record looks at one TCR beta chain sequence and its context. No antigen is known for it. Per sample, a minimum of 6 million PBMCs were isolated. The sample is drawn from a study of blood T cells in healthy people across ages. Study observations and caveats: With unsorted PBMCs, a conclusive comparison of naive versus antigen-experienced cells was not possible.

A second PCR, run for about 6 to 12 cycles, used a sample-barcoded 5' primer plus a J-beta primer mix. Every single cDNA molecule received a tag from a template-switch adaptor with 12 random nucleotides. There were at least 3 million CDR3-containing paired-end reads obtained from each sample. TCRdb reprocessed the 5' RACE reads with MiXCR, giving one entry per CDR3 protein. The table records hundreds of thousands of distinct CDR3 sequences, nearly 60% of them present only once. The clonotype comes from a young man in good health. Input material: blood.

CDR3 loop: CSAGTSGRNEQFF. The CDR3, as DNA: TGCAGTGCTGGGACTAGCGGGAGGAATGAGCAGTTCTTC. The genes are TRBV20-1 and TRBJ2-1; 15 nucleotides align to TRBD2. The V gene's germline CDR1 is DFQATT and CDR2 SNEGSKA (reference sequence). CDR3 length: 13 amino acids. J lost 7 bases, V lost 5 bases, and 0 bases had no gene match.